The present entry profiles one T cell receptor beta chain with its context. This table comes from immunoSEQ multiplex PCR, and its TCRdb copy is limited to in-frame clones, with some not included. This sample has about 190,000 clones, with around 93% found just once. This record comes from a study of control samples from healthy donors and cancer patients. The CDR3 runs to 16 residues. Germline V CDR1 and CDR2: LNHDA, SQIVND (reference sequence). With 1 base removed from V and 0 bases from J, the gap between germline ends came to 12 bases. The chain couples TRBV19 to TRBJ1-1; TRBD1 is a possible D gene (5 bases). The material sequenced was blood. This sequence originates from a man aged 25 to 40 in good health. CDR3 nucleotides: TGTGCCAGTAGTATAGTAGCCAGGGCCATGAACACTGAAGCTTTCTTT. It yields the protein CASSIVARAMNTEAFF.